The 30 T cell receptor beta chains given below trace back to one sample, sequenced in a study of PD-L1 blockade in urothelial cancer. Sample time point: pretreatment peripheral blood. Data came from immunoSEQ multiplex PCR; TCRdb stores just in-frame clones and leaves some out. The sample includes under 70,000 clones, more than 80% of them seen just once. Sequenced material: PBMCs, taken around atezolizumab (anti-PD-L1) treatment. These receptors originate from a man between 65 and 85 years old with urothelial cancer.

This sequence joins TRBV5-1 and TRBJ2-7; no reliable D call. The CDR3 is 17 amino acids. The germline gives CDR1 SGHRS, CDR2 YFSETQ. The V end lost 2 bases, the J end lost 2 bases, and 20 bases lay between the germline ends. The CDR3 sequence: CASSFSGVQEPTYEQYF. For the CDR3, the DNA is TGCGCCAGCAGCTTTTCAGGCGTGCAGGAACCAACCTACGAGCAGTACTTC.

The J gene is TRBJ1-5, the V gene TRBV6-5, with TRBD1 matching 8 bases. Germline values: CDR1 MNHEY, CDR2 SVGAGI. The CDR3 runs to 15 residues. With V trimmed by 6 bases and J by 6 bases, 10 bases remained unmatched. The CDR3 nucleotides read TGTGCCAGCAGCCAGGACAGGGAAGCGCGTCAGCCCCAGCATTTT. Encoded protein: CASSQDREARQPQHF.

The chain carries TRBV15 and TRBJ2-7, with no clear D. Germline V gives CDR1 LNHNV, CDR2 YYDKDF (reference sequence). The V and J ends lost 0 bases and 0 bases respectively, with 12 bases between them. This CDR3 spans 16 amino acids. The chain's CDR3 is CATSRDPAGISYEQYF. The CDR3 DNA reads TGTGCCACCAGCAGAGACCCGGCAGGAATCTCCTACGAGCAGTACTTC.

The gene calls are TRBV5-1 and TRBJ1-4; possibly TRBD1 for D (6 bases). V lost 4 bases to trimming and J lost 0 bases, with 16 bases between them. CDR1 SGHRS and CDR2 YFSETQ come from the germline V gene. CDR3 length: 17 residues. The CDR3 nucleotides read TGCGCCAGCAGCCGCGGCCCGGACAGAGCAACTAATGAAAAACTGTTTTTT. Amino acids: CASSRGPDRATNEKLFF.

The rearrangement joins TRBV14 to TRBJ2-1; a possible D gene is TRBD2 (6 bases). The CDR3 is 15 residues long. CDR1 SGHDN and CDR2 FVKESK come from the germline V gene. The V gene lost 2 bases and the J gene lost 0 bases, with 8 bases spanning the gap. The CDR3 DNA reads TGTGCCAGCAGCCAATACGGGAGCTCCTACAATGAGCAGTTCTTC. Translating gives CASSQYGSSYNEQFF. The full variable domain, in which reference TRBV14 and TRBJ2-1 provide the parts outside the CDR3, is EAGVTQFPSHSVIEKGQTVTLRCDPISGHDNLYWYRRVMGKEIKFLLHFVKESKQDESGMPNNRFLAERTGGTYSTLKVQPAELEDSGVYFCASSQYGSSYNEQFFGPGTRLTVL.

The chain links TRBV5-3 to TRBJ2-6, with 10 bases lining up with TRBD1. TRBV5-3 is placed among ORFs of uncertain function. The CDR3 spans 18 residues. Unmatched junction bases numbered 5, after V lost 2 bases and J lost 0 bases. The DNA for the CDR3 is TGTGCCAGAAGCTTCCCGGGACAGGGGAGCTCTGGGGCCAACGTCCTGACTTTC. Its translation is CARSFPGQGSSGANVLTF.

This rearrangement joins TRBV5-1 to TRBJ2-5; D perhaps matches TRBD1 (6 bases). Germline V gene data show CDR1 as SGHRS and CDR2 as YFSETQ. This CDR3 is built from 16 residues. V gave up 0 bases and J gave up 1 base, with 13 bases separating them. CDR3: CASSLAGARGQETQYF. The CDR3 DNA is TGCGCCAGCAGCTTGGCCGGAGCCAGGGGCCAAGAGACCCAGTACTTC.

The CDR3 sequence: CASSLGDWANVLTF. As DNA, the CDR3 is TGTGCCAGCAGCTTAGGGGACTGGGCCAACGTCCTGACTTTC. The chain couples TRBV7-2 to TRBJ2-6, with D possibly TRBD2 on 6 matching bases. CDR3 length: 14 residues. V dropped 1 base and J dropped 5 bases, with 6 bases sitting between them. Germline-derived CDR1 and CDR2 are SGHTA and FQGNSA.

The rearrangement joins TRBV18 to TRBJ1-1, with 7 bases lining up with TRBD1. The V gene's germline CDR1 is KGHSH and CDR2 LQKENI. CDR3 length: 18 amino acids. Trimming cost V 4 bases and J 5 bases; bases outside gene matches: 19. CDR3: CASSLDAWTGRTGTEAFF. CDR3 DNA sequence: TGTGCCAGCTCACTGGACGCTTGGACTGGAAGGACAGGAACTGAAGCTTTCTTT.

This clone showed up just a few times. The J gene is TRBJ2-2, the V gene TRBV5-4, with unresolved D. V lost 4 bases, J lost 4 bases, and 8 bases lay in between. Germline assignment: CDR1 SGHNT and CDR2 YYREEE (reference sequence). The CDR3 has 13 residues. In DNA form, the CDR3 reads TGTGCCAGCAGCCTAAGTCGCACCGGGGAGCTGTTTTTT. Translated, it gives CASSLSRTGELFF.

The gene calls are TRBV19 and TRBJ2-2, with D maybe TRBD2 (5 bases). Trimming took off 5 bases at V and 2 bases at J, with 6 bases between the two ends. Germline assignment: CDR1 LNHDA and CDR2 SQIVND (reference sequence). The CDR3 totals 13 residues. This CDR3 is CASSWTNTGELFF. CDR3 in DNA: TGTGCCAGTAGTTGGACTAACACCGGGGAGCTGTTTTTT.

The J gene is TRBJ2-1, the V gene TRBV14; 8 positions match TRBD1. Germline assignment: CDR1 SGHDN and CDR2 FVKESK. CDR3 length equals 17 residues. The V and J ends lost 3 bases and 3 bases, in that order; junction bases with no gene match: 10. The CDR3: CASSQYRGKYDYNEQFF. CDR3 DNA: TGTGCCAGCAGCCAGTACAGGGGGAAATACGACTACAATGAGCAGTTCTTC.

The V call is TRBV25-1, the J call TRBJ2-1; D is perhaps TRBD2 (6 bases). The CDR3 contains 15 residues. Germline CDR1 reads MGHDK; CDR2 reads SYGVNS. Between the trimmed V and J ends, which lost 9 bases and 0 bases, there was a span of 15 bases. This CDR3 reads CARTGTASSYNEQFF. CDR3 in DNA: TGTGCCAGAACCGGGACTGCTAGCTCCTACAATGAGCAGTTCTTC.

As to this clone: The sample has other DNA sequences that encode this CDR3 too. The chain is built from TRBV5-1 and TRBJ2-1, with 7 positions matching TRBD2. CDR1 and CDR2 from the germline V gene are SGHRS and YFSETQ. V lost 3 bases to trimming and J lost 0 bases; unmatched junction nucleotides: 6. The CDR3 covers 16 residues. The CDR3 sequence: CASSSRGSPSYNEQFF. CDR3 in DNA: TGCGCCAGCAGCTCACGCGGGAGTCCCTCCTACAATGAGCAGTTCTTC.

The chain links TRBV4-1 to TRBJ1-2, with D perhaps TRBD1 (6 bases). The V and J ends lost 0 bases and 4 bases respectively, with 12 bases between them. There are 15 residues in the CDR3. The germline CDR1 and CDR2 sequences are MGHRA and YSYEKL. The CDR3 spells CASSQEAVGGYGYTF. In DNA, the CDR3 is TGCGCCAGCAGCCAAGAAGCCGTAGGGGGCTATGGCTACACCTTC.

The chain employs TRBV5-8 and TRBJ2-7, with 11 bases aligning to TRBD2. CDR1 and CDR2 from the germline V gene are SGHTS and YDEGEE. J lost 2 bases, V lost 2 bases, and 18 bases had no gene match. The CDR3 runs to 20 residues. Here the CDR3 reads CASSLSSGELAGEFAYEQYF. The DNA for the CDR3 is TGTGCCAGCAGCTTATCTTCTGGGGAACTAGCGGGAGAATTCGCCTACGAGCAGTACTTC.

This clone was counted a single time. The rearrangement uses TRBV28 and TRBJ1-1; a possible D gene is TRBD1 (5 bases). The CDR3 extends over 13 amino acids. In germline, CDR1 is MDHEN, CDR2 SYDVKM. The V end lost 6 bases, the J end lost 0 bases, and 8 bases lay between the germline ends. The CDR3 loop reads CASRGGMNTEAFF. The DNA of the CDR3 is TGTGCCAGCAGGGGGGGAATGAACACTGAAGCTTTCTTT.

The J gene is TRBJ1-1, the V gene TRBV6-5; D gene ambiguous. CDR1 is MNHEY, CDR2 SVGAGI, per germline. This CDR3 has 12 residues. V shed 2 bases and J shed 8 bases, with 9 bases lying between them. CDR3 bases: TGTGCCAGCAGTTACGAGGGCGTCGAAGCTTTCTTT. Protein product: CASSYEGVEAFF.

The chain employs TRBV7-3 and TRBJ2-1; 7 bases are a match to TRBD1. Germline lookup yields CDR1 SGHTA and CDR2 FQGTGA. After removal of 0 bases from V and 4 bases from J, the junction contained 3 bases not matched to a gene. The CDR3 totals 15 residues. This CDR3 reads CASSLTGGPYNEQFF. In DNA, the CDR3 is TGTGCCAGCAGCTTAACAGGGGGCCCGTACAATGAGCAGTTCTTC.

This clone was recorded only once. CDR3: CASSTWTETNTGELFF. The CDR3 DNA reads as TGTGCCAGCAGCACGTGGACAGAGACGAACACCGGGGAGCTGTTTTTT. V gene TRBV7-2 combines with J gene TRBJ2-2; TRBD1 might be the D (6 bases). Trimming removed 5 bases at V and 0 bases at J, with 13 bases between. Germline lookup yields CDR1 SGHTA and CDR2 FQGNSA. This CDR3 comprises 16 residues.

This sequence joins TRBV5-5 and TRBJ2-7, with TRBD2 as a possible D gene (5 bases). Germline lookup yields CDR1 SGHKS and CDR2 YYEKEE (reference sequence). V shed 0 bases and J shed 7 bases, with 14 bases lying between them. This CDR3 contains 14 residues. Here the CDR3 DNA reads TGTGCCAGCAGCTTGGCCAGAGTCCGAGGGGAGCAGTACTTC. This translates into CASSLARVRGEQYF.

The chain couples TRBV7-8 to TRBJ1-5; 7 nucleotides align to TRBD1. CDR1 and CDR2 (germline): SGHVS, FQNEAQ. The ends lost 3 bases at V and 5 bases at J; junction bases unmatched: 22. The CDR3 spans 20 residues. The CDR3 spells CASSFVVTKGRGYSHQPQHF. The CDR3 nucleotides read TGTGCCAGCAGCTTTGTGGTTACTAAGGGCAGGGGGTATTCACATCAGCCCCAGCATTTT.

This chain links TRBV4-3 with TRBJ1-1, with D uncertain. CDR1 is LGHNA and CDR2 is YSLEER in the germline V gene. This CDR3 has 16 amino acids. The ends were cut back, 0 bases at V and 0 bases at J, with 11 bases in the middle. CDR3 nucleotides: TGCGCCAGCAGCCAAGAAGGTCAGGCCATGAACACTGAAGCTTTCTTT. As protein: CASSQEGQAMNTEAFF.

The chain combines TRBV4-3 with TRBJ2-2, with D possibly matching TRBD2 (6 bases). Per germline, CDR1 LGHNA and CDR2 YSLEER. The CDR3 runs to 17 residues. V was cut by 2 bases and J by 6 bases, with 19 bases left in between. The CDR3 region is CASSQLTQGGFPGELFF. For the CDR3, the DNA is TGCGCCAGCAGCCAATTAACCCAAGGAGGGTTCCCCGGGGAGCTGTTTTTT.

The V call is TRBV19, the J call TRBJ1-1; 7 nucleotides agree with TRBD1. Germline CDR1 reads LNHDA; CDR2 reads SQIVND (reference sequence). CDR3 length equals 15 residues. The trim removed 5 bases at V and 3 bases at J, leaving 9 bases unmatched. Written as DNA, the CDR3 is TGTGCCAGTAGTCCCAACCCCCAGGGGGACACTGAAGCTTTCTTT. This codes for CASSPNPQGDTEAFF.

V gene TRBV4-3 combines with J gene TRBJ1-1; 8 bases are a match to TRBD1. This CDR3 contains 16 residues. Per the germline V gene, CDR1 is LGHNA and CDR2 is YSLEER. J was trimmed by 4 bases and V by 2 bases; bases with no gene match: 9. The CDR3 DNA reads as TGCGCCAGCAGCCAACTACAGGGGGAACTGGGCACTGAAGCTTTCTTT. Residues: CASSQLQGELGTEAFF.

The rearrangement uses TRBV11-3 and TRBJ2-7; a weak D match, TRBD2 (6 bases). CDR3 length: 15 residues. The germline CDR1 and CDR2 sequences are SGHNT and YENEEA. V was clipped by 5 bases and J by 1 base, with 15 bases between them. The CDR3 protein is CASSPRLAGSYEQYF. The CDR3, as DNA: TGTGCCAGCAGCCCAAGGCTTGCGGGATCCTACGAGCAGTACTTC.

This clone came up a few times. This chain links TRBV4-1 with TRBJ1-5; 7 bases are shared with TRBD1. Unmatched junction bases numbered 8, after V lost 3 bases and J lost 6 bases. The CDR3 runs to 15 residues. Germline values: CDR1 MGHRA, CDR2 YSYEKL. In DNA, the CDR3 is TGCGCCAGCAGCCACCGACAGGGAGAACGTCAGCCCCAGCATTTT. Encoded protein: CASSHRQGERQPQHF.

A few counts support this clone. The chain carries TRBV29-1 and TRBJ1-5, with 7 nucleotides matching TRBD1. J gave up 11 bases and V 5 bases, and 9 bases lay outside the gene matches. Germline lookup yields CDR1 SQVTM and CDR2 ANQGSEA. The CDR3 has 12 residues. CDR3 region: CSVRQGVEAQHF. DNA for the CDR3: TGCAGCGTTCGGCAGGGGGTGGAAGCCCAGCATTTT. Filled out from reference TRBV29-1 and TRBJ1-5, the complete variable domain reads SAVISQKPSRDICQRGTSLTIQCQVDSQVTMMFWYRQQPGQSLTLIATANQGSEATYESGFVIDKFPISRPNLTFSTLTVSNMSPEDSSIYLCSVRQGVEAQHFGDGTRLSIL.

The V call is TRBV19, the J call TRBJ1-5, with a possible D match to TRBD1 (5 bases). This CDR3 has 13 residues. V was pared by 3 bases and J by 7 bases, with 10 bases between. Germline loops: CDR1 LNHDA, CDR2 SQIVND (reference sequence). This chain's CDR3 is CASSIRVGQPQHF. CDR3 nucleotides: TGTGCCAGTAGTATCAGGGTTGGGCAGCCCCAGCATTTT.